Presented here are 2 T cell receptor beta chains from one specimen sequenced in a study of spatial heterogeneity in lung cancer. The study's findings and limits: Tracking of tumor mutation counts was seen in expanded intratumoral alpha and beta TCR counts.

Time point meaning: sample taken at primary tumor resection. Antigens for these TCRs are unknown. TCRdb itself ran the 5' RACE reads through MiXCR, one entry per CDR3 protein. The sample carries some 97,000 distinct CDR3 sequences, 3.5% to 5% recorded once. Sequencing used lung tumor tissue, obtained at surgery. These receptors came from a male donor with early-stage non-small cell lung cancer.

This clonotype has at least ten counts. This chain connects TRBV6-5 to TRBJ2-3; possible D gene TRBD2, 6 bases. The CDR3 consists of 14 residues. Germline CDR1 and CDR2: MNHEY and SVGAGI. V gave up 2 bases and J gave up 2 bases, with 8 bases separating them. The CDR3 coding sequence is TGTGCCAGCAGTTACGGGGGGTACACAGATACGCAGTATTTT. As protein: CASSYGGYTDTQYF.

This clonotype was seen a handful of times. CDR3 coding DNA: TGTGCCAGCTCCCCTAGCTTCCCTAAGATGACAATTGGAAACACCATATATTTT. This codes for CASSPSFPKMTIGNTIYF. The genes are TRBV28 and TRBJ1-3; D unclear. Germline V gives CDR1 MDHEN, CDR2 SYDVKM. The CDR3 is 18 residues long. V lost 8 bases to trimming and J lost 3 bases, with 26 bases between them.